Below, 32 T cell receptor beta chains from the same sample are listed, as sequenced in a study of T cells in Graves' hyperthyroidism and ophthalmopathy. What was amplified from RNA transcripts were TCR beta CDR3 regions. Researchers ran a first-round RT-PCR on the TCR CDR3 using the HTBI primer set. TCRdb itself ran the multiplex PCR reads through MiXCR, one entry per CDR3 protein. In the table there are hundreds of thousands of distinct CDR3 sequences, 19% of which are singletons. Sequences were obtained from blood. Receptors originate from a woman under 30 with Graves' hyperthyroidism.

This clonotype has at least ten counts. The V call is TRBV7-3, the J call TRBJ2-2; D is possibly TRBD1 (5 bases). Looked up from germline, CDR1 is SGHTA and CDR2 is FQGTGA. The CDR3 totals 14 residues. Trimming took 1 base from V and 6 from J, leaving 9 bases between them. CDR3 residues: CASSLMGRAGELFF. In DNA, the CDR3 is TGTGCCAGCAGCTTAATGGGCAGGGCCGGGGAGCTGTTTTTT.

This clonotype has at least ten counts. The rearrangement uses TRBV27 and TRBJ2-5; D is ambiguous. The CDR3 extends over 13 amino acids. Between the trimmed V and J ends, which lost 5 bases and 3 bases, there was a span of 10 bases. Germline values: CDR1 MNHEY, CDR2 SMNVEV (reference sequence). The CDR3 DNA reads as TGTGCCAGCAGTGTCGGACGGGAAGAGACCCAGTACTTC. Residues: CASSVGREETQYF.

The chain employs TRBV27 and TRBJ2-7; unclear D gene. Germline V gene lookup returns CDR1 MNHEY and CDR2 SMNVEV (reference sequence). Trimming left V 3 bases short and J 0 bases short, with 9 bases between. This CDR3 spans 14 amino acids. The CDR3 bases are TGTGCCAGCAGTTTTTGGGCGAGCTCCTACGAGCAGTACTTC. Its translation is CASSFWASSYEQYF.

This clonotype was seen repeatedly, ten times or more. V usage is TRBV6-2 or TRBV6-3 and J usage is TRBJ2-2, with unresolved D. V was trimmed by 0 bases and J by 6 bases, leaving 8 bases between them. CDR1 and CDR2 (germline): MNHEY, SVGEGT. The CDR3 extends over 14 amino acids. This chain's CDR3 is CASSYSITAGELFF. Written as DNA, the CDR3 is TGTGCCAGCAGTTACTCGATAACCGCCGGGGAGCTGTTTTTT.

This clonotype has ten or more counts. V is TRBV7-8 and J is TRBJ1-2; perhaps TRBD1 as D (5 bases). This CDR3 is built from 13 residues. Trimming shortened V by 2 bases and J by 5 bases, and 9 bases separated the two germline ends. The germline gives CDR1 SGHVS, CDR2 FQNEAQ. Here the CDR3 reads CASSLIGEYGYTF. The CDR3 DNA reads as TGTGCCAGCAGCTTAATAGGGGAATATGGCTACACCTTC.

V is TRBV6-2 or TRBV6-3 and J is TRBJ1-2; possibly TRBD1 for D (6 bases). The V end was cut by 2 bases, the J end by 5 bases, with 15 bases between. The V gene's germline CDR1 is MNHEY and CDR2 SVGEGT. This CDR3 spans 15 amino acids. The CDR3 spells CASSYVGQGNYGYTF. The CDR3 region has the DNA TGTGCCAGCAGTTACGTCGGGCAGGGGAATTATGGCTACACCTTC.

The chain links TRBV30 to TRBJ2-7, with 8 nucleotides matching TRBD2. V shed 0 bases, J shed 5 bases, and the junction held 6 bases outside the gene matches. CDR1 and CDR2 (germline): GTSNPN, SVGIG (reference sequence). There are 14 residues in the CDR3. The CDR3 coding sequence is TGTGCCTGGAGTGTTGGGCTAGCGGGTAACGAGCAGTACTTC. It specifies CAWSVGLAGNEQYF.

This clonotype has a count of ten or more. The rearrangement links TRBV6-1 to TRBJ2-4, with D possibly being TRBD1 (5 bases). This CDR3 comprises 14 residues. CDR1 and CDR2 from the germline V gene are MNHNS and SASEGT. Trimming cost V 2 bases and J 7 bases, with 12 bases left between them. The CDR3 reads CASSELPDSNIQYF. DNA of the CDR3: TGTGCCAGCAGTGAATTGCCCGACAGTAACATTCAGTACTTC.

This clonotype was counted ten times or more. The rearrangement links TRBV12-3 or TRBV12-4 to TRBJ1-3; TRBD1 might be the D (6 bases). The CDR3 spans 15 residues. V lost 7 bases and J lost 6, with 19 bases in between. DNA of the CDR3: TGTGCCAGCAACGCTAGACAGGCAGGTGAAAACACCATATATTTT. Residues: CASNARQAGENTIYF.

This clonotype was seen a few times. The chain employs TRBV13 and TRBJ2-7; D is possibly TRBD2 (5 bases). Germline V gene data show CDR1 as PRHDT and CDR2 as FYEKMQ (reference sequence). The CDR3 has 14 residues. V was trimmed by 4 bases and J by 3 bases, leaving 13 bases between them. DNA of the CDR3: TGTGCCAGCAGCTCTAGACGGGGAAACTACGAGCAGTACTTC. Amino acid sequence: CASSSRRGNYEQYF.

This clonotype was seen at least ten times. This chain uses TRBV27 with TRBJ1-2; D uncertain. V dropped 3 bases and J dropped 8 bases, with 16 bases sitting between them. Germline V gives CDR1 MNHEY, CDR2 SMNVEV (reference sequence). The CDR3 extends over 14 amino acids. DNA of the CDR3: TGTGCCAGCAGTTTTTTAGGCAGAACCTTGGGCTACACCTTC. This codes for CASSFLGRTLGYTF.

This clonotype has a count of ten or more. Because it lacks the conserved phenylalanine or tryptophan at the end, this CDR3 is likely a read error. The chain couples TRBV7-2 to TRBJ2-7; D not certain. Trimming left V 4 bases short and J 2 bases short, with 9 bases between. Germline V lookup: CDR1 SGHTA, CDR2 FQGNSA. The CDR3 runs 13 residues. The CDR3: CASSSSVTYEQYS. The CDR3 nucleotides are TGTGCCAGCAGCTCCTCAGTCACCTACGAGCAGTACTCC.

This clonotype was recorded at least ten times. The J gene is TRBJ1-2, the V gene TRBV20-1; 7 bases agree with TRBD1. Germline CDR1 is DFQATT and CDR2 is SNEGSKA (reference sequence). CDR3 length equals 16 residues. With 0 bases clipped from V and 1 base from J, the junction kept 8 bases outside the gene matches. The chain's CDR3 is CSARDPGQAFNYGYTF. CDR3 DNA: TGCAGTGCTAGAGATCCCGGACAGGCATTTAACTATGGCTACACCTTC.

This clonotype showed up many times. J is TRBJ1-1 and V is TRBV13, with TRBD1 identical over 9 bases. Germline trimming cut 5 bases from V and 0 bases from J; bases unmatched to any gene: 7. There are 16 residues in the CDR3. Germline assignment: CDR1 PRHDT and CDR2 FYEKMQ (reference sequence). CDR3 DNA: TGTGCCAGCAGCCACGGACAGGGGCCCTTGAACACTGAAGCTTTCTTT. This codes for CASSHGQGPLNTEAFF.

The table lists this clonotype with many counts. CDR3 region: CAIGAWTFGGYGYTF. The CDR3 DNA sequence: TGTGCCATCGGAGCGTGGACGTTTGGTGGGTATGGCTACACCTTC. V gene TRBV10-3 combines with J gene TRBJ1-2; D is unresolved. Germline V gene data show CDR1 as ENHRY and CDR2 as SYGVKD. The CDR3 loop spans 15 amino acids. The V end lost 8 bases, the J end lost 5 bases, and 21 bases lay between the germline ends.

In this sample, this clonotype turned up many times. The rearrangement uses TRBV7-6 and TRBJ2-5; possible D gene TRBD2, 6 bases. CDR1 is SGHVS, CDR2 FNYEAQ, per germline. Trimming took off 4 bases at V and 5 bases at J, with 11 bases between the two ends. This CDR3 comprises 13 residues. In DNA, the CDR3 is TGTGCCAGCAGCTCTCGGGGGTCGGAGACCCAGTACTTC. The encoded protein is CASSSRGSETQYF. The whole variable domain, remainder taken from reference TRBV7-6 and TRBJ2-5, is GAGVSQSPRYKVTKRGQDVALRCDPISGHVSLYWYRQALGQGPEFLTYFNYEAQQDKSGLPNDRFSAERPEGSISTLTIQRTEQRDSAMYRCASSSRGSETQYFGPGTRLLVL.

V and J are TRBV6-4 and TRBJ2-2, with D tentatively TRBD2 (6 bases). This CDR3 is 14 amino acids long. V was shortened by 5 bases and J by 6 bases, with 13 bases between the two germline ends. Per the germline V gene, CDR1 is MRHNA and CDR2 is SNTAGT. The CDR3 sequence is CASSTPGGAGELFF. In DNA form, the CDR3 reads TGTGCCAGCAGTACCCCCGGGGGAGCCGGGGAGCTGTTTTTT.

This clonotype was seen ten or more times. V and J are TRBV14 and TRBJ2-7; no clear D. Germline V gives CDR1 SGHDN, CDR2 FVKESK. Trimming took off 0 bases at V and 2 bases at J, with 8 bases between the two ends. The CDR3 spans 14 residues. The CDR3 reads CASSQDPITYEQYF. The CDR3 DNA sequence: TGTGCCAGCAGCCAAGATCCCATTACCTACGAGCAGTACTTC.

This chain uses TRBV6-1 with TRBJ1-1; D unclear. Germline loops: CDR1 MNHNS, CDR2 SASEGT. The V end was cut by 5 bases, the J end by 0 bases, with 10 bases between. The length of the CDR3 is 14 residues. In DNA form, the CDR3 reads TGTGCCAGCAGTCTTTCCGCCATGAACACTGAAGCTTTCTTT. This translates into CASSLSAMNTEAFF.

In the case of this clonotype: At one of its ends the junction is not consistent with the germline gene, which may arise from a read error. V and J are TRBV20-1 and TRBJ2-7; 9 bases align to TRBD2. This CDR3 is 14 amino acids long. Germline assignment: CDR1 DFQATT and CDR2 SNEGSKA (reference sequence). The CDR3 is CSASVPSGTYEQCF. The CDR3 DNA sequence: TGCAGTGCTAGTGTACCTAGCGGGACCTACGAGCAGTGCTTC.

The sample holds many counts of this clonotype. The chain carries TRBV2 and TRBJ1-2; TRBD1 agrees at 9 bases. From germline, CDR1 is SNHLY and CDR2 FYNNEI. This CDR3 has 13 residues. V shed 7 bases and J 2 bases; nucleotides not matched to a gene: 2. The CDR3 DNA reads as TGTGCCAGCACTGGACAGGGGAACTATGGCTACACCTTC. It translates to CASTGQGNYGYTF.

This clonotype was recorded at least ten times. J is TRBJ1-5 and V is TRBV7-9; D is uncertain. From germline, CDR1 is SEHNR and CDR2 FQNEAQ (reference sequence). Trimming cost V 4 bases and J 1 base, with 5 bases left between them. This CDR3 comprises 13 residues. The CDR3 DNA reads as TGTGCCAGCAGCTCCGGAAGCAATCAGCCCCAGCATTTT. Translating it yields CASSSGSNQPQHF.

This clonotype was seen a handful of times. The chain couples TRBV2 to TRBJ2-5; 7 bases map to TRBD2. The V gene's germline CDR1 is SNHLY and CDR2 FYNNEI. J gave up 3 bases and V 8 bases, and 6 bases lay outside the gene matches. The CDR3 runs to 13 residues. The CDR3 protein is CASVGEGKETQYF. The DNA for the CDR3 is TGTGCCAGCGTGGGGGAGGGGAAAGAGACCCAGTACTTC. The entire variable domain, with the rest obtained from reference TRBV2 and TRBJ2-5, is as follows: EPEVTQTPSHQVTQMGQEVILRCVPISNHLYFYWYRQILGQKVEFLVSFYNNEISEKSEIFDDQFSVERPDGSNFTLKIRSTKLEDSAMYFCASVGEGKETQYFGPGTRLLVL.

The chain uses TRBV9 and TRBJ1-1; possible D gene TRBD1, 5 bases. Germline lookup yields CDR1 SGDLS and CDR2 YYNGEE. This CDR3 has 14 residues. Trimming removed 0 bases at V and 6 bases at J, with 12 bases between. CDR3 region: CASSVAGGWSEAFF. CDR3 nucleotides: TGTGCCAGCAGCGTAGCGGGGGGATGGTCTGAAGCTTTCTTT.

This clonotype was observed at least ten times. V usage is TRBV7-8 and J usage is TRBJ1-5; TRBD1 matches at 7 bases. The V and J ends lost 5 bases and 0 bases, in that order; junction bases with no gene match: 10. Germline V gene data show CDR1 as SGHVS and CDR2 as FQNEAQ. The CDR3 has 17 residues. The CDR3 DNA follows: TGTGCCAGCAGCACCCGACAGGGCACTTATAGCAATCAGCCCCAGCATTTT. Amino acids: CASSTRQGTYSNQPQHF.

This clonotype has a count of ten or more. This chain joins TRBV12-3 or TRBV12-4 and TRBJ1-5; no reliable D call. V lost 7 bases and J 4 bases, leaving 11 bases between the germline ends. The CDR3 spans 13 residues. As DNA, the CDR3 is TGTGCCAGCACTCGGACCCAGAATCAGCCCCAGCATTTT. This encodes CASTRTQNQPQHF.

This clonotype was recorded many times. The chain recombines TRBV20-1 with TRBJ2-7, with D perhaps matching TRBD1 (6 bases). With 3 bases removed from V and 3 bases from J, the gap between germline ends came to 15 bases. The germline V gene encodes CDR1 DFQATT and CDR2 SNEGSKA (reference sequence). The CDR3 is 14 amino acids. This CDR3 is CSARRGGPHYEQYF. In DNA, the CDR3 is TGCAGTGCTAGGCGAGGGGGACCGCACTACGAGCAGTACTTC.

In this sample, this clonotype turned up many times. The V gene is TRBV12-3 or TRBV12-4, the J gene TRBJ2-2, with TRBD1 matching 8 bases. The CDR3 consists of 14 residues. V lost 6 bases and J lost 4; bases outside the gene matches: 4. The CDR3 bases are TGTGCCAGCAGCCCGACAGGGGCCACCGGGGAGCTGTTTTTT. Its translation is CASSPTGATGELFF.

CDR3 nucleotide sequence: TGTGCCTGGGGGGGGGATAGCAATCAGCCCCAGCATTTT. Translating gives CAWGGDSNQPQHF. The gene calls are TRBV30 and TRBJ1-5; possibly TRBD1 for D (5 bases). Trimming stripped 5 bases from V and 0 bases from J, with 8 bases between. The CDR3 extends over 13 amino acids. CDR1 is GTSNPN and CDR2 is SVGIG in the germline V gene (reference sequence).

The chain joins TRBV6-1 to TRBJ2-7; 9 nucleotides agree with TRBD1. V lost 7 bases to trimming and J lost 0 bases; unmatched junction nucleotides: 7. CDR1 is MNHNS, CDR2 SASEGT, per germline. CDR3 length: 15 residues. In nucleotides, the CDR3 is TGTGCCAGCAAGGCCCGGGACAGGGTCTCCTACGAGCAGTACTTC. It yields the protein CASKARDRVSYEQYF.

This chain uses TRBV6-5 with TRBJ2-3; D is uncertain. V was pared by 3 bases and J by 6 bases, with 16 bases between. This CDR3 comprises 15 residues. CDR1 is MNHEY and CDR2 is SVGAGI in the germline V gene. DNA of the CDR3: TGTGCCAGCAGTTATCGCGTGGGGATTGTGGATACGCAGTATTTT. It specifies CASSYRVGIVDTQYF.

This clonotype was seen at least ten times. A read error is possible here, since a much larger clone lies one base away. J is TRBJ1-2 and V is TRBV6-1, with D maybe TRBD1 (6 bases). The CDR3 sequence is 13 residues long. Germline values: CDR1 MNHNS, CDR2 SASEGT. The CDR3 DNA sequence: TGTGCCAGCAGATTGGACGGGCCCGGGGGCTGCACCTTC. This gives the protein CASRLDGPGGCTF.